Following are 31 T cell receptor beta chains from one sample sequenced in a study of cytomegalovirus exposure and HLA in healthy donors. In the PCR, 60 Vbeta and 13 Jbeta primers were used. Clones were read by immunoSEQ multiplex PCR, and TCRdb kept only the in-frame ones, dropping some. The sample consists of about 120,000 clones, 77% of them appearing once. The sample was PBMCs. These receptors were taken from a man younger than 35 in good health and CMV-seropositive.

This clone was observed once. CDR3 bases: TGCGCCAGCACTCAAGGGTTAGGAGCGGGTTATACATCAGATACGCAGTATTTT. This codes for CASTQGLGAGYTSDTQYF. The chain is built from TRBV4-1 and TRBJ2-3; D is perhaps TRBD2 (6 bases). CDR3 length equals 18 residues. The V end was cut by 7 bases, the J end by 4 bases, with 27 bases between. The germline CDR1 and CDR2 sequences are MGHRA and YSYEKL.

A single count supports this clone. This chain uses TRBV5-6 with TRBJ1-2, with 7 bases fitting TRBD1. Germline V lookup: CDR1 SGHDT, CDR2 YYEEEE. The CDR3 covers 13 residues. The V gene end was trimmed by 2 bases and the J gene end by 5 bases; junction bases not matched to a gene: 3. The CDR3: CASSLQGPYGYTF. The CDR3 DNA is TGTGCCAGCAGCTTACAGGGGCCGTATGGCTACACCTTC.

This chain links TRBV14 with TRBJ1-4; 8 bases map to TRBD1. The germline V gene encodes CDR1 SGHDN and CDR2 FVKESK. The CDR3 length is 16 residues. J lost 5 bases, V lost 4 bases, and 9 bases had no gene match. CDR3 bases: TGTGCCAGCAGCCCGTACGGGACAGGCCTAAATGAAAAACTGTTTTTT. Its protein is CASSPYGTGLNEKLFF.

The chain uses TRBV5-4 and TRBJ1-1; D not certain. CDR3 length equals 14 residues. The germline V gene encodes CDR1 SGHNT and CDR2 YYREEE (reference sequence). V lost 0 bases and J 0 bases, leaving 6 bases between the germline ends. CDR3 region: CASSLDILNTEAFF. CDR3 nucleotide sequence: TGTGCCAGCAGCTTGGACATTCTGAACACTGAAGCTTTCTTT.

The chain links TRBV5-4 to TRBJ2-1; 9 nucleotides match TRBD1. CDR3 length: 13 amino acids. Germline V gene lookup returns CDR1 SGHNT and CDR2 YYREEE (reference sequence). The ends lost 3 bases at V and 10 bases at J; junction bases unmatched: 5. CDR3 region: CASSSPGTGEQFF. The CDR3 nucleotides read TGTGCCAGCAGCTCACCCGGGACAGGGGAGCAGTTCTTC.

The chain couples TRBV29-1 to TRBJ2-2, with 11 bases matching TRBD2. V was clipped by 2 bases and J by 4 bases; unmatched bases: 6. Germline V CDR1 and CDR2: SQVTM, ANQGSEA. The CDR3 runs to 16 residues. The chain's CDR3 is CSVEQNSGRATGELFF. CDR3 nucleotide sequence: TGCAGCGTTGAACAAAATAGCGGGAGGGCCACCGGGGAGCTGTTTTTT.

V usage is TRBV25-1 and J usage is TRBJ1-2, with no clear D. Trimming took off 3 bases at V and 1 base at J, with 15 bases between the two ends. Germline CDR1 reads MGHDK; CDR2 reads SYGVNS. This CDR3 contains 16 residues. The CDR3 DNA reads TGTGCCAGCAGTGATGTGGAGATTACCCTTAACTATGGCTACACCTTC. Residues: CASSDVEITLNYGYTF.

This chain connects TRBV5-4 to TRBJ1-1; perhaps TRBD1 as D (6 bases). The CDR3 contains 14 residues. V gave up 4 bases and J gave up 6 bases, with 16 bases separating them. Germline V lookup: CDR1 SGHNT, CDR2 YYREEE (reference sequence). The CDR3 loop is CASSRETGSSEAFF. The CDR3 DNA reads TGTGCCAGCAGCCGTGAGACAGGCTCGTCTGAAGCTTTCTTT.

This clone was recorded a few times. The same CDR3 also results from other DNA sequences found in this sample. V is TRBV20-1 and J is TRBJ1-1; D remains ambiguous. CDR1 DFQATT and CDR2 SNEGSKA come from the germline V gene (reference sequence). The germline V and J ends were trimmed by 0 bases and 11 bases, with 7 bases remaining between them. CDR3 length equals 10 residues. CDR3: CSARDVEAFF. CDR3 bases: TGCAGTGCTAGAGATGTTGAGGCTTTCTTT.

This chain links TRBV28 with TRBJ2-7; D is perhaps TRBD1 (6 bases). Germline V gene lookup returns CDR1 MDHEN and CDR2 SYDVKM. Trimming removed 1 base at V and 5 bases at J, with 12 bases between. The CDR3 length is 14 residues. CDR3 coding DNA: TGTGCCAGCAGTTTATTTACAGGGACCCACGAGCAGTACTTC. The encoded protein is CASSLFTGTHEQYF. Full variable domain (remainder filled in from reference TRBV28 and TRBJ2-7): DVKVTQSSRYLVKRTGEKVFLECVQDMDHENMFWYRQDPGLGLRLIYFSYDVKMKEKGDIPEGYSVSREKKERFSLILESASTNQTSMYLCASSLFTGTHEQYFGPGTRLTVT.

The chain is built from TRBV28 and TRBJ2-7; D call uncertain. The germline CDR1 and CDR2 sequences are MDHEN and SYDVKM. V was pared by 5 bases and J by 5 bases, with 19 bases between. This CDR3 region has 15 residues. CDR3 region: CASSHRQVRHHEQYF. The CDR3 coding sequence is TGTGCCAGCAGTCATAGGCAGGTTAGGCACCACGAGCAGTACTTC.

Only a few counts were recorded for this clone. V usage is TRBV7-6 and J usage is TRBJ2-3; 8 positions agree with TRBD2. V shed 1 base and J 4 bases; nucleotides not matched to a gene: 7. Germline V gene sequence: CDR1 SGHVS, CDR2 FNYEAQ. The CDR3 is made up of 16 amino acids. The CDR3 DNA sequence: TGTGCCAGCAGCTTAGGAGGCGGGGGGCCCCCAGATACGCAGTATTTT. Encoded protein: CASSLGGGGPPDTQYF. The whole variable domain, filled in from reference TRBV7-6 and TRBJ2-3, reads GAGVSQSPRYKVTKRGQDVALRCDPISGHVSLYWYRQALGQGPEFLTYFNYEAQQDKSGLPNDRFSAERPEGSISTLTIQRTEQRDSAMYRCASSLGGGGPPDTQYFGPGTRLTVL.

A single count supports this clone. This chain links TRBV19 with TRBJ1-2, with D possibly matching TRBD1 (6 bases). The CDR3 has 15 residues. CDR1 and CDR2 from the germline V gene are LNHDA and SQIVND (reference sequence). Trimming took 3 bases from V and 2 from J, leaving 13 bases between them. The DNA of the CDR3 is TGTGCCAGTAGTATGCCCAGGGGTGGAAACTATGGCTACACCTTC. Translated: CASSMPRGGNYGYTF.

The chain links TRBV19 to TRBJ2-5; a weak D match, TRBD1 (6 bases). The better agreement between TRBJ2-7 and the DNA end casts doubt on the J call. This CDR3 has 11 residues. Germline V gene sequence: CDR1 LNHDA, CDR2 SQIVND (reference sequence). The CDR3 DNA reads as TGTGCCACAGGGGCGTCCTACGAGCAGTACTTC. Its translation is CATGASYEQYF.

The chain employs TRBV5-1 and TRBJ1-2; TRBD1 matches at 9 bases. Per germline, CDR1 SGHRS and CDR2 YFSETQ. Trimming cost V 0 bases and J 6 bases; bases outside gene matches: 9. The CDR3 has 16 amino acids. CDR3: CASSLEGTGSVDGYTF. In nucleotides, the CDR3 is TGCGCCAGCAGCTTGGAGGGGACAGGGAGTGTGGATGGCTACACCTTC.

The chain has TRBV19 and TRBJ2-2; D is ambiguous. This CDR3 contains 12 residues. Germline V gene sequence: CDR1 LNHDA, CDR2 SQIVND (reference sequence). Trimming cost V 10 bases and J 0 bases, with 6 bases left between them. The CDR3, as DNA: TGTGCCACCGAGGCGAACACCGGGGAGCTGTTTTTT. This translates into CATEANTGELFF.

This chain connects TRBV19 to TRBJ1-5, with a tentative D call TRBD1 (6 bases). This CDR3 contains 16 residues. CDR1 is LNHDA and CDR2 is SQIVND in the germline V gene (reference sequence). V was trimmed by 4 bases and J by 0 bases, leaving 13 bases between them. CDR3 protein: CASSTRTDYSNQPQHF. CDR3 sequence (DNA): TGTGCCAGTAGTACTCGGACAGACTATAGCAATCAGCCCCAGCATTTT.

V is TRBV7-9 and J is TRBJ1-5; 9 nucleotides agree with TRBD1. The germline gives CDR1 SEHNR, CDR2 FQNEAQ (reference sequence). V gave up 5 bases and J gave up 10 bases; unmatched junction bases: 6. CDR3 length: 13 amino acids. The CDR3 region has the DNA TGTGCCAGCAGCCCGGGGACAGGGTATCCCCAGCATTTT. Its translation: CASSPGTGYPQHF.

V is TRBV11-3 and J is TRBJ2-1, with D unclear. V was trimmed by 4 bases and J by 0 bases, leaving 10 bases between them. Germline V gene data show CDR1 as SGHNT and CDR2 as YENEEA. This CDR3 spans 15 amino acids. The CDR3 DNA reads as TGTGCCAGCAGCTCATCAGCGAGCTCCTACAATGAGCAGTTCTTC. This translates into CASSSSASSYNEQFF.

The chain recombines TRBV9 with TRBJ1-1, with D hard to call. The CDR3 is 13 residues long. V lost 4 bases to trimming and J lost 6 bases, with 13 bases between them. Germline V CDR1 and CDR2: SGDLS, YYNGEE. The CDR3 nucleotides are TGTGCCAGCAGCCCCTCGGGAATAGCTGAAGCTTTCTTT. It translates to CASSPSGIAEAFF. The full variable domain, its missing parts supplied by reference TRBV9 and TRBJ1-1, is DSGVTQTPKHLITATGQRVTLRCSPRSGDLSVYWYQQSLDQGLQFLIQYYNGEERAKGNILERFSAQQFPDLHSELNLSSLELGDSALYFCASSPSGIAEAFFGQGTRLTVV.

The V gene is TRBV5-4, the J gene TRBJ2-5; 8 nucleotides line up with TRBD2. This CDR3 comprises 15 residues. After removal of 1 base from V and 4 bases from J, the junction contained 6 bases not matched to a gene. CDR1 is SGHNT and CDR2 is YYREEE in the germline V gene (reference sequence). The CDR3: CASSLTSGSLETQYF. In DNA form, the CDR3 reads TGTGCCAGCAGCTTGACTAGCGGTTCTCTAGAGACCCAGTACTTC.

This chain joins TRBV4-2 and TRBJ2-7; TRBD2 agrees at 8 bases. In germline, CDR1 is LGHNA, CDR2 YNFKEQ. Germline trimming cut 0 bases from V and 1 base from J; bases unmatched to any gene: 5. The CDR3 runs 16 residues. The CDR3, as DNA: TGTGCCAGCAGCCAAGAAGGGCTAGCGGGTTCCTACGAGCAGTACTTC. Translated: CASSQEGLAGSYEQYF.

V is TRBV28 and J is TRBJ1-2; TRBD1 matches at 7 bases. Looked up from germline, CDR1 is MDHEN and CDR2 is SYDVKM. After removal of 5 bases from V and 2 bases from J, the junction contained 5 bases not matched to a gene. The CDR3 sequence is 14 residues long. The CDR3 region is CASSTTGENYGYTF. The CDR3 DNA reads TGTGCCAGCAGTACCACAGGGGAAAACTATGGCTACACCTTC.

Details on this clone: Sequence at one end of the junction differs from germline and may be a read error. The V gene is TRBV30, the J gene TRBJ2-6, with 8 bases lining up with TRBD2. The germline CDR1 and CDR2 sequences are GTSNPN and SVGIG (reference sequence). The CDR3 is 21 amino acids. CDR3 loop: CAWSVRVAGRTPTSGANGLTF. DNA for the CDR3: TGTGCCTGGAGTGTACGCGTAGCGGGACGTACACCGACCTCTGGGGCCAACGGCCTGACTTTC. Full variable domain (remainder filled in from reference TRBV30 and TRBJ2-6): SQTIHQWPATLVQPVGSPLSLECTVEGTSNPNLYWYRQAAGRGLQLLFYSVGIGQISSEVPQNLSASRPQDRQFILSSKKLLLSDSGFYLCAWSVRVAGRTPTSGANGLTFGAGSRLTVL.

The genes are TRBV27 and TRBJ1-6, with 10 bases aligning to TRBD1. The CDR3 length is 17 residues. Germline V lookup: CDR1 MNHEY, CDR2 SMNVEV (reference sequence). V shed 0 bases and J 2 bases; nucleotides not matched to a gene: 1. CDR3 sequence (DNA): TGTGCCAGCAGTTTATCGGGACAGGGGCCCTATAATTCACCCCTCCACTTT. Translated: CASSLSGQGPYNSPLHF.

This chain connects TRBV27 to TRBJ2-5; the match to TRBD2 covers 9 bases. The DNA end is a closer match to TRBJ2-7, so the J assignment may be wrong. The CDR3 runs 15 residues. CDR1 and CDR2 from the germline V gene are MNHEY and SMNVEV (reference sequence). The CDR3 DNA reads as TGTGCCAGCAGTTCCGGGACTAGCAGAAGGGCCGAGCAGTACTTC. Its translation is CASSSGTSRRAEQYF.

The V gene is TRBV29-1, the J gene TRBJ2-3; 9 bases match TRBD1. The germline V gene encodes CDR1 SQVTM and CDR2 ANQGSEA. The CDR3 loop spans 16 amino acids. J gave up 0 bases and V 6 bases, and 10 bases lay outside the gene matches. The CDR3: CSVCRGGTGSTDTQYF. The CDR3 bases are TGCAGCGTGTGCCGTGGCGGGACAGGGAGCACAGATACGCAGTATTTT.

The chain is built from TRBV9 and TRBJ2-7, with D possibly matching TRBD1 (7 bases). In germline, CDR1 is SGDLS, CDR2 YYNGEE. The V gene lost 4 bases and the J gene lost 0 bases, with 14 bases spanning the gap. The CDR3 runs 15 residues. The CDR3 is CASSPTGDSSYEQYF. The CDR3 region has the DNA TGTGCCAGCAGCCCGACGGGGGACAGCTCCTACGAGCAGTACTTC.

A note on this clone: Other DNA sequences from this sample encode an identical CDR3 as well. The chain couples TRBV5-1 to TRBJ1-5; no definite D call. V lost 0 bases and J lost 2, with 6 bases in between. This CDR3 contains 14 residues. Germline values: CDR1 SGHRS, CDR2 YFSETQ. CDR3 sequence reads: CASSLAGGNQPQHF. CDR3 nucleotide sequence: TGCGCCAGCAGCTTGGCCGGTGGCAATCAGCCCCAGCATTTT. The full variable domain, rest sourced from reference TRBV5-1 and TRBJ1-5, is KAGVTQTPRYLIKTRGQQVTLSCSPISGHRSVSWYQQTPGQGLQFLFEYFSETQRNKGNFPGRFSGRQFSNSRSEMNVSTLELGDSALYLCASSLAGGNQPQHFGDGTRLSIL.

V is TRBV19 and J is TRBJ1-1, with 10 positions matching TRBD1. CDR3 length: 13 residues. Germline loops: CDR1 LNHDA, CDR2 SQIVND (reference sequence). Unmatched junction bases numbered 10, after V lost 7 bases and J lost 11 bases. CDR3 nucleotides: TGTGCCAGTACCCTGGGGACAGGGGCAACCGCTTTCTTT. Encoded protein: CASTLGTGATAFF.

V gene TRBV2 combines with J gene TRBJ1-6; 7 nucleotides match TRBD1. Germline V gene sequence: CDR1 SNHLY, CDR2 FYNNEI. The CDR3 loop spans 15 amino acids. The trim removed 5 bases at V and 7 bases at J, leaving 8 bases unmatched. In nucleotides, the CDR3 is TGTGCCAGCAGTCCGACGGGACAGCTAAATTCACCCCTCCACTTT. It specifies CASSPTGQLNSPLHF.